This entry lists 2 T cell receptor beta chains sequenced from one sample in a study of T-cell memory formation after mild COVID-19. TCRdb reprocessed the 5' RACE reads via MiXCR and lists one record per CDR3 protein. This table holds about 360,000 distinct CDR3 sequences, under 15% found once. Sample: PBMCs or a T cell subset sorted from them (not recorded which). The source of these receptors is a man aged 18 to 35 who had mild COVID-19 (a few samples of this study predate the infection). Cell type and time point are not known.

The CDR3 DNA reads as TGTGCCAGCAGTCGGGACAGGGGGAAAGGTGGCTACACCTTC. As protein: CASSRDRGKGGYTF. This chain links TRBV12-3 or TRBV12-4 with TRBJ1-2, with TRBD1 matching 11 bases. The V segment lost 5 bases and the J segment 7 bases; nucleotides outside the gene matches: 6. The CDR3 loop spans 14 amino acids.

In this sample, this clonotype turned up a few times. The J gene is TRBJ1-1, the V gene TRBV7-7; D remains unclear. CDR1 and CDR2 from the germline V gene are SSHAT and FNYEAQ (reference sequence). The CDR3 is 13 amino acids. V lost 5 bases and J lost 3, with 10 bases in between. CDR3 DNA sequence: TGTGCCAGCAGCCCGGCCTTTGACACTGAAGCTTTCTTT. Translating it yields CASSPAFDTEAFF.